What follows are 5 T cell receptor beta chains derived from one specimen sequenced in a study of shared clonotypes between healthy human individuals. Profiling relied on immunoSEQ multiplex PCR, and the TCRdb table lists in-frame clones only, not all of them. The table lists about 2,500,000 clones, roughly nine tenths of them singletons. The sample consisted of naive CD4+ T cells sorted from blood. Documented subset: CD45RA+ positively selected. Receptors were obtained from a man aged 18 to 35 in good health.

This rearrangement joins TRBV18 to TRBJ1-1; TRBD1 is a possible D gene (5 bases). V was pared by 3 bases and J by 3 bases, with 8 bases between. The CDR3 has 13 residues. Germline CDR1 reads KGHSH; CDR2 reads LQKENI. The CDR3 protein is CASSPDKYTEAFF. CDR3 nucleotide sequence: TGTGCCAGCTCACCGGACAAGTACACTGAAGCTTTCTTT.

Comment on this clone: The same CDR3 is also encoded by other DNA sequences in this sample. The chain recombines TRBV10-3 with TRBJ2-3; D is perhaps TRBD1 (5 bases). Germline CDR1 and CDR2: ENHRY and SYGVKD. Trimming stripped 0 bases from V and 1 base from J, with 5 bases between. The CDR3 spans 14 residues. This CDR3 is CAISESTGTDTQYF. Here the CDR3 DNA reads TGTGCCATCAGTGAGTCGACAGGCACAGATACGCAGTATTTT.

CDR3: CASSLEISYEQYF. CDR3 coding DNA: TGTGCCAGCAGTTTAGAAATCTCCTACGAGCAGTACTTC. The chain carries TRBV6-5 and TRBJ2-7; no clear D gene. The CDR3 loop spans 13 amino acids. Germline CDR1 reads MNHEY; CDR2 reads SVGAGI. The ends were cut back, 4 bases at V and 0 bases at J, with 7 bases in the middle.

The table lists this clone with a count of one. This chain links TRBV30 with TRBJ2-7; D unclear. Germline assignment: CDR1 GTSNPN and CDR2 SVGIG (reference sequence). CDR3 length: 14 amino acids. The ends were cut back, 3 bases at V and 0 bases at J, with 12 bases in the middle. CDR3 nucleotide sequence: TGTGCCTGGAGATCTCAGGTCAGCTCCTACGAGCAGTACTTC. Encoded protein: CAWRSQVSSYEQYF. Supplemented by reference TRBV30 and TRBJ2-7, the full variable domain reads SQTIHQWPATLVQPVGSPLSLECTVEGTSNPNLYWYRQAAGRGLQLLFYSVGIGQISSEVPQNLSASRPQDRQFILSSKKLLLSDSGFYLCAWRSQVSSYEQYFGPGTRLTVT.

This sequence joins TRBV7-6 and TRBJ1-2; D possibly corresponds to TRBD1 (5 bases). V was trimmed by 2 bases and J by 8 bases, leaving 12 bases between them. There are 13 residues in the CDR3. Germline CDR1 SGHVS, CDR2 FNYEAQ. CDR3 protein: CASSLMTDRGYTF. The CDR3 DNA reads as TGTGCCAGCAGCTTAATGACAGACAGAGGCTACACCTTC.